The entry that follows covers one T cell receptor beta chain sequence. The target of this receptor is not known. Nothing much larger sits one base from this clone, and base qualities are not available. CD8 naive samples were obtained by positive selection for CCR7 among CD45RO-negative cells, yielding a CD45RA+CCR7+ population from which TemRA cells were excluded. The donors were healthy, HIV-negative adults with no recently reported acute infections or vaccinations. All donors were Caucasian adults living in Nashville, Tennessee, USA. Blood was collected by leukapheresis, and PBMCs were isolated by Ficoll-Histopaque density gradient centrifugation and then cryopreserved in liquid nitrogen vapor phase. Analytical flow cytometry was used to check the purity and quantity of every magnetically sorted T cell population. Genomic DNA was isolated from each sorted fraction and quantified by UV absorbance on a Nanodrop 2000c.

TCR CDR3 regions were amplified from genomic DNA by multiplex PCR using the deep immunoSEQ assay. Extracted genomic DNA from each cell subset was distributed evenly across all wells of several immunoSEQ 96-well plates, and each plate was treated as a replicate. For sorted subsets, each replicate PCR was loaded with 200 ng genomic DNA, equivalent to some 31,000 T cell genomes. The purified libraries were quantified using a Qubit 3.0 fluorometer, sized with a Bioanalyzer 2100, and then quantified again using the KAPA Library Quantification kit. Every immunoSEQ 96-well plate was sequenced on a separate single-read 150-cycle Illumina NextSeq 550 flow cell. As for the authors' bioinformatics: The immunoSEQ output contained only junctional sequences without quality scores, so filtering could not match that applied to full-length reads. Sequences were annotated with PyIR, a Python wrapper for IgBLAST v1.9, using IMGT germline references to assign V/J genes and CDR3. Reads with weak V/J assignments (E-value above 1e-6), missing CDR3, stop codons, out-of-frame junctions, or ambiguous translated residues were removed. V3J clonotypes were defined as sequences sharing an identical inferred V gene, J gene, and CDR3 amino acid sequence. The percentage overlap between two repertoires was calculated by dividing the number of shared unique clonotypes by the size of the smaller repertoire. Richness of each repertoire was evaluated using RTK rarefaction, the Chao1 estimator, and Recon v2.1 estimates of unobserved clonotypes. Generation probabilities were computed with OLGA for all TCRbeta clonotypes obtained by the gDNA method from several donors. The table comes from immuneACCESS by way of TCRdb, which keeps in-frame sequences with V and J called. Part of the clones is missing from these tables; in studies checked, under half for an unresolved V gene and the rest for unknown reasons. V and J calls and clone size are those listed in that table; D and trimming were worked out from the DNA. The sample data list some 2,100,000 clones, and 93% of these were observed just once. The ten largest clonotypes hold about 1.8% of the sample.

This sample stems from a study of shared clonotypes between healthy human individuals (dated by TCRdb to 2018 to 2021). As for the study more broadly: The cohort comprised two women and a few men aged 18 to 49 years. To estimate repertoire size and how much clonotype sharing occurs between individuals, the study deeply sequenced the blood TCR repertoires of roughly 5 healthy adults. For each donor, CD4 naive and CD4 memory were each run on three plates, CD8 naive on two plates, and CD8 memory on one plate. Libraries were prepared and TCR repertoires were sequenced by different laboratories using diverse techniques, in order to increase sequencing depth and limit assay-specific biases. Leukapheresis yielded between about 0.85 and 10 billion PBMCs per donor.

General study outcomes and caveats: Rarefaction of sorted-subset datasets indicated incomplete sequencing despite the large sequencing depth. Pairwise subsampling indicated that sequencing depth was expected to affect the degree of clonotype sharing among donors. The small number of donors limited the genetic and exposure-history diversity represented. Sharing across four donors was observed for around 5% of naive CD4, less than 4% of naive CD8, about 2.3% of memory CD4, and around 0.44% of memory CD8 clonotypes. Sampling was restricted to blood, and TCR repertoires in tissues likely differ from the TCR repertoires found in blood. Higher generation probabilities were observed for clonotypes shared by all four sorted-subset donors than for non-shared clonotypes. Naive subsets generally had larger estimated clonotype richness than memory subsets did.

The CDR3 has 17 amino acids, counting the end cysteine and phenylalanine. Only the CDR3 DNA stays, 51 bases, in frame from base 1. Trimming takes 5 bases off V and 0 bases off J; junction bases not matched to a gene: 5. CDR1 and CDR2 are read off the germline V gene (reference sequence) as LNHDA and SQIVND. Sequences were obtained from naive CD8+ T cells from PBMCs. In the paper's terms, the cell subset or site label means: CD45RA+CCR7+. Recombination joined TRBV19 with TRBJ2-7; 15 bases in the middle match TRBD2. The source is a man aged 18 to 30 in good health. Some clones in this sample may be carry-over from other donors' samples. The CDR3 region has the sequence CASSGLAGGVGSYEQYF. The nucleotide sequence is TGTGCCAGTAGTGGACTAGCGGGAGGGGTCGGCTCCTACGAGCAGTACTTC.